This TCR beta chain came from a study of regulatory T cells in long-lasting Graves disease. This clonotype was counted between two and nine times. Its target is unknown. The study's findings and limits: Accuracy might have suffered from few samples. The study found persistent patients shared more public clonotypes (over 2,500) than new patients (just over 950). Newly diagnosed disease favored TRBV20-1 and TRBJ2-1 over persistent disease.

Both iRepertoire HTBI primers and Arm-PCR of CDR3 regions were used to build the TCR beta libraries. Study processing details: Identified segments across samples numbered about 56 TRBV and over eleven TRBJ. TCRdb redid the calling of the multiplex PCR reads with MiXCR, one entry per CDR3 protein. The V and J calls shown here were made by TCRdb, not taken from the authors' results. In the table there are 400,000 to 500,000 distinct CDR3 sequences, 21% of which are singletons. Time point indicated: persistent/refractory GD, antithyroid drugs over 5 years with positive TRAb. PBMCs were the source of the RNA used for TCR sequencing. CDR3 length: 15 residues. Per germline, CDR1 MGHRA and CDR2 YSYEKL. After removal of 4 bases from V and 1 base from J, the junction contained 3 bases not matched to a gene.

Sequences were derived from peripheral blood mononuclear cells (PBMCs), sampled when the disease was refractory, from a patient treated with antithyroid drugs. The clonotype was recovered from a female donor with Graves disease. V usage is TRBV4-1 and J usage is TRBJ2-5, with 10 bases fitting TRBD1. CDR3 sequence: CASSPRQGAQETQYF. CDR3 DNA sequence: TGCGCCAGCAGCCCGCGACAGGGGGCCCAAGAGACCCAGTACTTC.